This entry is about one T cell receptor (beta chain). Its cognate antigen has yet to be identified. The record has no base qualities; no much larger clone is one base away. The data belong to a study of blood T cell repertoires in COVID-19 (dated by TCRdb to the early 2020s). Regarding the research as a whole: The collaborator samples originated in the United States, Italy and Spain and spanned the acute and convalescent phases of COVID-19. The material from the prospective study consisted of cDNA or gDNA derived from T cells, B-cell-depleted T cells, or PBMCs. Deeply sampled blood TCRbeta repertoires from subjects exposed to, actively infected with, or recovered from COVID-19 were included in the dataset. The repertoires were released in a freely available public database intended as a resource for research on the immune response to SARS-CoV-2. The samples were drawn from two sources: the first 160 participants of the ongoing ImmuneRACE study, and about 1,300 subjects contributed by 6 global collaborators. A de-identified subject ID, COVID-19 status, age in years and sex were almost always included in the sample metadata. Where available, HLA class I and class II types were obtained from metadata supplied by the sample provider rather than from assay-based typing. Points the paper makes about the study in general: How much clinical and demographic metadata was included differed by source and by participant, and the metadata was provided uncurated.

TCRbeta CDR3 regions were amplified from genomic DNA by means of the immunoSEQ Assay, a bias-controlled multiplex PCR. The study's own analysis went as follows. The number of nucleated cells in each sample was estimated by amplification of reference gene primers within the assay. Sequence reads were collapsed and filtered to measure the absolute abundance of every unique TCRbeta CDR3 rearrangement. Productive Simpson clonality was computed per sample as the square root of Simpson's diversity index over productive rearrangements. Not all clones reach the TCRdb copy of this immuneACCESS table, which keeps in-frame sequences only. Checked studies attribute under half of the gap to unresolved V genes and leave the rest unexplained. The V and J calls and clone size are taken from that table; D and trimming were inferred from the DNA. The table for this sample lists some 320,000 clones; roughly nine tenths of them were counted only once. The ten most abundant clones make up around 10% of the sample.

In Seattle, one collaborating source enrolled patients while the infection was active and tracked those patients longitudinally over the course of disease. Each collaborating institution followed its own protocols to collect whole blood in K2EDTA tubes. For TCRbeta analysis, collaborators shipped samples in one of three forms: frozen whole blood, isolated PBMCs, or DNA extracted from either of those sample types. Sequencing input: peripheral blood. This sequence originates from a woman in her twenties or thirties with COVID-19, enrolled during active disease.

Read as DNA, the sequence is TGCAGCGTTGCATCCAGGGGCGAACGCGAGCAGTACTTC. It codes for CSVASRGEREQYF. The sequence is built from TRBV29-1 and TRBJ2-7; tentative D gene TRBD1, with 6 bases matching. The germline V gene encodes CDR1 SQVTM and CDR2 ANQGSEA. The trim is 4 bases for V and 6 bases for J, with a gap of 16 bases between the germline ends. From its cysteine to its phenylalanine, the CDR3 spans 13 amino acids. The entry retains the CDR3 DNA only, 39 bases that are in frame from base 1.